The 25 T cell receptor beta chains below were found in one sample sequenced in a study of blood T cell repertoires in COVID-19. The data were produced by immunoSEQ multiplex PCR, yet TCRdb's version contains in-frame clones alone and is incomplete. Of 200,000 to 250,000 clones listed, about 91% are singletons. Input material: peripheral blood. The receptor source for this set is an elderly man with acute or convalescent COVID-19.

The chain's CDR3 is CASSPSGGLPETQYF. CDR3 DNA sequence: TGTGCCAGCAGCCCTAGCGGGGGGCTGCCGGAGACCCAGTACTTC. V gene TRBV11-2 combines with J gene TRBJ2-5; the match to TRBD2 covers 11 bases. There are 15 residues in the CDR3. The J segment lost 5 bases and the V segment lost 5 bases, leaving 7 bases of the junction unmatched. Germline CDR1 and CDR2: SGHAT and FQNNGV.

V gene TRBV5-1 combines with J gene TRBJ1-1, with 8 positions matching TRBD1. Germline V gene lookup returns CDR1 SGHRS and CDR2 YFSETQ. The V and J ends lost 4 bases and 4 bases, in that order; junction bases with no gene match: 12. The CDR3 is 16 residues long. Here the CDR3 DNA reads TGCGCCAGCAGCCCCCTGGGACAGGCGGTGTCCACTGAAGCTTTCTTT. Its translation is CASSPLGQAVSTEAFF.

The chain carries TRBV4-3 and TRBJ1-2; D perhaps matches TRBD1 (6 bases). In germline, CDR1 is LGHNA, CDR2 YSLEER. With 0 bases removed from V and 7 bases from J, the gap between germline ends came to 12 bases. The CDR3 is 14 amino acids. The CDR3 DNA sequence: TGCGCCAGCAGCCAAGAACTGGGGGCGGGTGGCTACACCTTC. This encodes CASSQELGAGGYTF.

This rearrangement joins TRBV5-1 to TRBJ2-2; TRBD2 aligns across 10 bases. The CDR3 length is 15 residues. The ends lost 2 bases at V and 6 bases at J; junction bases unmatched: 4. CDR1 and CDR2 from the germline V gene are SGHRS and YFSETQ. Here the CDR3 DNA reads TGCGCCAGCAGCTTCCAGCGGGGGGGCTCCGGGGAGCTGTTTTTT. It translates to CASSFQRGGSGELFF.

This clone appeared a single time. V usage is TRBV18 and J usage is TRBJ2-1, with D perhaps TRBD1 (6 bases). Germline assignment: CDR1 KGHSH and CDR2 LQKENI. V dropped 5 bases and J dropped 3 bases, with 8 bases sitting between them. The CDR3 covers 13 residues. CDR3 amino acids: CASSRTVYNEQFF. The CDR3 DNA is TGTGCCAGCTCAAGGACAGTCTACAATGAGCAGTTCTTC.

The rearrangement links TRBV5-1 to TRBJ2-3, with 7 bases matching TRBD2. Germline CDR1 reads SGHRS; CDR2 reads YFSETQ. V gave up 4 bases and J gave up 2 bases; unmatched junction bases: 10. The CDR3 has 16 residues. The DNA for the CDR3 is TGCGCCAGCAGCCCCTCCGGGCTAGCGGTCACAGATACGCAGTATTTT. Translation: CASSPSGLAVTDTQYF.

The chain uses TRBV6-1 and TRBJ1-3, with D unclear. The ends were cut back, 2 bases at V and 4 bases at J, with 15 bases in the middle. Germline CDR1 MNHNS, CDR2 SASEGT. This CDR3 spans 16 amino acids. The CDR3 DNA is TGTGCCAGCAGTGAACCGGGATTTGCCAGGGGAAACACCATATATTTT. This translates into CASSEPGFARGNTIYF.

The chain joins TRBV28 to TRBJ2-5; D may be TRBD1 (5 bases). CDR1 is MDHEN, CDR2 SYDVKM, per germline. With 6 bases removed from V and 1 base from J, the gap between germline ends came to 15 bases. The CDR3 runs 15 residues. The chain's CDR3 is CASRSSRGTQETQYF. The CDR3 nucleotides are TGTGCCAGCAGAAGTAGTAGGGGCACCCAAGAGACCCAGTACTTC.

The chain combines TRBV12-3 or TRBV12-4 with TRBJ1-2; the match to TRBD1 covers 8 bases. Trimming at V came to 6 bases and at J to 4 bases, leaving 4 bases not matched to a gene. There are 13 residues in the CDR3. CDR3: CASSRQGFYGYTF. In DNA, the CDR3 is TGTGCCAGCAGCCGACAGGGGTTCTATGGCTACACCTTC.

The chain links TRBV24-1 to TRBJ1-2; a possible D gene is TRBD1 (5 bases). Germline CDR1 KGHDR, CDR2 SFDVKD. The CDR3 is made up of 16 amino acids. V lost 2 bases, J lost 5 bases, and 17 bases lay in between. The chain's CDR3 is CATSDWATESRYGYTF. CDR3 coding DNA: TGTGCCACCAGTGATTGGGCGACAGAATCTAGATATGGCTACACCTTC.

This clone appeared once. This chain uses TRBV7-2 with TRBJ1-3; no reliable D call. The CDR3 runs 15 residues. Trimming left V 0 bases short and J 4 bases short, with 10 bases between. In germline, CDR1 is SGHTA, CDR2 FQGNSA. The CDR3 sequence is CASSLAGQAGNTIYF. CDR3 sequence (DNA): TGTGCCAGCAGCTTAGCGGGCCAAGCCGGAAACACCATATATTTT.

This chain joins TRBV5-1 and TRBJ2-7, with D maybe TRBD2 (5 bases). The germline V gene encodes CDR1 SGHRS and CDR2 YFSETQ. This CDR3 comprises 15 residues. Trimming shortened V by 2 bases and J by 1 base, and 13 bases separated the two germline ends. The CDR3 protein is CASSFEAVESYEQYF. Here the CDR3 DNA reads TGCGCCAGCAGCTTTGAAGCGGTAGAATCCTACGAGCAGTACTTC.

J is TRBJ1-6 and V is TRBV6-4; D is possibly TRBD1 (6 bases). Between the trimmed V and J ends, which lost 5 bases and 6 bases, there was a span of 11 bases. There are 14 residues in the CDR3. Per the germline V gene, CDR1 is MRHNA and CDR2 is SNTAGT. The CDR3 sequence is CASSLEGGNSPLHF. The CDR3 nucleotides read TGTGCCAGCAGTCTGGAAGGGGGTAATTCACCCCTCCACTTT.

The chain employs TRBV5-6 and TRBJ1-5, with TRBD1 identical over 7 bases. The CDR3 contains 16 residues. Germline CDR1 is SGHDT and CDR2 is YYEEEE. V trimming: 5 bases; J trimming: 6 bases; junction bases outside the gene matches: 14. CDR3 protein: CASSPRGRGVSQPQHF. In nucleotides, the CDR3 is TGTGCCAGCAGTCCGAGGGGCAGGGGGGTTTCTCAGCCCCAGCATTTT. Drawing the rest from reference TRBV5-6 and TRBJ1-5, the complete variable domain is DAGVTQSPTHLIKTRGQQVTLRCSPKSGHDTVSWYQQALGQGPQFIFQYYEEEERQRGNFPDRFSGHQFPNYSSELNVNALLLGDSALYLCASSPRGRGVSQPQHFGDGTRLSIL.

The rearrangement joins TRBV7-3 to TRBJ2-1; 10 bases align to TRBD2. CDR3 length equals 15 residues. Germline V gives CDR1 SGHTA, CDR2 FQGTGA. The V gene end was trimmed by 5 bases and the J gene end by 7 bases; junction bases not matched to a gene: 8. In DNA form, the CDR3 reads TGTGCCAGCAGCAGTTCTAGCGGGAGTTTTAATGAGCAGTTCTTC. Residues: CASSSSSGSFNEQFF.

This chain links TRBV15 with TRBJ2-1; 7 bases agree with TRBD2. The CDR3 is 16 residues long. J was trimmed by 10 bases and V by 1 base; bases with no gene match: 13. CDR1 is LNHNV and CDR2 is YYDKDF in the germline V gene (reference sequence). CDR3 in amino acids: CATSRGTSVPSKEQFF. For the CDR3, the DNA is TGTGCCACCAGCAGAGGAACTAGCGTTCCCTCCAAGGAGCAGTTCTTC.

V is TRBV7-3 and J is TRBJ2-1, with 10 bases lining up with TRBD2. This CDR3 comprises 14 residues. Germline V gene lookup returns CDR1 SGHTA and CDR2 FQGTGA. After removal of 5 bases from V and 11 bases from J, the junction contained 9 bases not matched to a gene. CDR3 nucleotide sequence: TGTGCCAGCAGCCCAGGAGTAGCGGGGGGTAAGCAGTTCTTC. Amino acids: CASSPGVAGGKQFF.

V usage is TRBV9 and J usage is TRBJ1-2; D ambiguous. The germline V gene has CDR1 SGDLS and CDR2 YYNGEE. V was cut by 1 base and J by 0 bases, with 7 bases left in between. The CDR3 spans 14 residues. The CDR3 bases are TGTGCCAGCAGCGTACCCGGGTCTAACTATGGCTACACCTTC. Protein sequence: CASSVPGSNYGYTF.

CDR3 protein: CASSARVADTQYF. CDR3 coding DNA: TGTGCCAGCAGCGCGCGGGTGGCAGATACGCAGTATTTT. The V call is TRBV5-4, the J call TRBJ2-3; D possibly corresponds to TRBD2 (5 bases). V dropped 4 bases and J dropped 4 bases, with 10 bases sitting between them. This CDR3 has 13 residues. Germline lookup yields CDR1 SGHNT and CDR2 YYREEE (reference sequence).

The chain couples TRBV7-9 to TRBJ1-1; tentatively, D is TRBD1 (5 bases). CDR3 length: 15 residues. Germline CDR1 SEHNR, CDR2 FQNEAQ (reference sequence). V lost 4 bases, J lost 1 base, and 13 bases lay in between. This chain's CDR3 is CASSYSGTENTEAFF. The CDR3 DNA sequence: TGTGCCAGCAGCTACTCCGGGACTGAGAACACTGAAGCTTTCTTT.

The chain combines TRBV20-1 with TRBJ2-7; D is uncertain. There are 10 residues in the CDR3. Trimming took 6 bases from V and 3 from J, leaving 6 bases between them. Germline V gene data show CDR1 as DFQATT and CDR2 as SNEGSKA (reference sequence). This CDR3 is CSASRYEQYF. The CDR3 nucleotides are TGCAGTGCCTCCCGCTACGAGCAGTACTTC.

This clone came up once. This sequence joins TRBV7-2 and TRBJ2-4; possible D gene TRBD1, 6 bases. With 0 bases removed from V and 2 bases from J, the gap between germline ends came to 11 bases. The CDR3 consists of 16 residues. Looked up from germline, CDR1 is SGHTA and CDR2 is FQGNSA. CDR3: CASSLAPTGSKNIQYF. The CDR3 nucleotides read TGTGCCAGCAGCTTAGCCCCTACAGGGTCCAAAAACATTCAGTACTTC.

This chain links TRBV18 with TRBJ1-5; D possibly corresponds to TRBD1 (6 bases). Germline V gene lookup returns CDR1 KGHSH and CDR2 LQKENI. Between the trimmed V and J ends, which lost 3 bases and 0 bases, there was a span of 9 bases. There are 15 residues in the CDR3. The DNA of the CDR3 is TGTGCCAGCTCACCGTACAGGGATAGCAATCAGCCCCAGCATTTT. Its protein is CASSPYRDSNQPQHF.

The rearrangement uses TRBV7-2 and TRBJ1-5, with D perhaps TRBD1 (6 bases). V lost 2 bases and J 1 base, leaving 9 bases between the germline ends. CDR1 is SGHTA, CDR2 FQGNSA, per germline. This CDR3 contains 15 residues. DNA of the CDR3: TGTGCCAGCAGCTTACAGGGGTTGAGCAATCAGCCCCAGCATTTT. This sequence encodes CASSLQGLSNQPQHF.

The rearrangement joins TRBV4-2 to TRBJ2-7; 8 positions match TRBD2. The germline gives CDR1 LGHNA, CDR2 YNFKEQ. The CDR3 loop spans 15 amino acids. V lost 3 bases to trimming and J lost 5 bases; unmatched junction nucleotides: 9. CDR3 loop: CASSQVGTSIDEQYF. CDR3 DNA sequence: TGTGCCAGCAGCCAGGTGGGGACTAGTATCGACGAGCAGTACTTC.